This is a list of T cell receptor beta chains from one sample in a study of OX40 agonist ivuxolimab in advanced cancers. Libraries were prepared by immunoSEQ multiplex PCR; TCRdb keeps only in-frame clonotypes and omits some of them. This table has approximately 45,000 clones, less than 90% appearing once. The specimen was CD4+ or CD8+ T cells sorted from blood, collected in a trial of the OX40 agonist ivuxolimab. The receptors were gathered from an adult with an advanced solid tumor such as melanoma, head and neck, liver or kidney cancer. Both conserved end residues are part of each CDR3. Fields, in order: V gene, D gene, J gene, clone size, CDR3 DNA, CDR3 protein. A D gene is named only where the DNA matches it firmly. Clone sizes are given selectively: once, few, many, or a class where the clone is expanded.

v_call: TRBV6-4
d_call: .
j_call: TRBJ2-5
clone_size: .
cdr3_nt: TGTGCCAGCAGTCGGGGACCCCAAGAGACCCAGTACTTC
cdr3_aa: CASSRGPQETQYF

v_call: TRBV27
d_call: .
j_call: TRBJ1-6
clone_size: few
cdr3_nt: TGTGCCAGCAGTTTAGGTCCCTATAATTCACCCCTCCACTTT
cdr3_aa: CASSLGPYNSPLHF

v_call: TRBV4-1
d_call: .
j_call: TRBJ1-1
clone_size: few
cdr3_nt: TGCGCCAGCAGCCAAAAAAGGGTCAACACTGAAGCTTTCTTT
cdr3_aa: CASSQKRVNTEAFF

v_call: TRBV4-1
d_call: .
j_call: TRBJ2-7
clone_size: once
cdr3_nt: TGCGCCAGCAGCCAAGATCCTCCCCCGTCCTCTTACGAGCAGTACTTC
cdr3_aa: CASSQDPPPSSYEQYF

v_call: TRBV21-1
d_call: .
j_call: TRBJ2-3
clone_size: .
cdr3_nt: TGTGCCAGCAGCCCTTGGCGCGATAGGCTCACAGATACGCAGTATTTT
cdr3_aa: CASSPWRDRLTDTQYF

v_call: TRBV13
d_call: TRBD2
j_call: TRBJ2-3
clone_size: .
cdr3_nt: TGTGCCAGCATAAGCGGGGGGGCCCTCGCAGATACGCAGTATTTT
cdr3_aa: CASISGGALADTQYF

v_call: TRBV6-6
d_call: .
j_call: TRBJ1-4
clone_size: .
cdr3_nt: TGTGCCAGCAGCCCCTCGGGGAGAACCCGAGGGGAACTGTTTTTT
cdr3_aa: CASSPSGRTRGELFF

v_call: TRBV5-8
d_call: .
j_call: TRBJ2-1
clone_size: .
cdr3_nt: TGTGCCAGTCCGCGATTCGGGTACAATGAGCAGTTCTTC
cdr3_aa: CASPRFGYNEQFF

v_call: TRBV6-1
d_call: .
j_call: TRBJ2-3
clone_size: .
cdr3_nt: TGTGCCAGCAAGACGTCTAGCACAGATACGCAGTATTTT
cdr3_aa: CASKTSSTDTQYF

v_call: TRBV6-1
d_call: .
j_call: TRBJ1-5
clone_size: .
cdr3_nt: TGTGCCAGCAGGGAAGGAGGGAGCAATCAGCCCCAGCATTTT
cdr3_aa: CASREGGSNQPQHF

v_call: TRBV25-1
d_call: TRBD2
j_call: TRBJ2-1
clone_size: .
cdr3_nt: TGTGCCAGCAGTGAAACTCCACTAGCGGGAGAAGCCAATGAGCAGTTCTTC
cdr3_aa: CASSETPLAGEANEQFF

v_call: TRBV6-6
d_call: TRBD1
j_call: TRBJ1-3
clone_size: .
cdr3_nt: TGTGCCAGCAGTTATCAGGGACAGGGGATTAACACCATATATTTT
cdr3_aa: CASSYQGQGINTIYF